Listed below are T cell receptor beta chains from one sample, sequenced in a study of TIL therapy for anti-PD-1-resistant metastatic lung cancer. Assay used: immunoSEQ multiplex PCR; TCRdb lists only in-frame clones, some missing. The sample includes around 8,000 clones, around 74% of them seen just once. Sample: tumor tissue, taken at baseline. The receptors stem from a person between 25 and 80 years old with non-small cell lung cancer. CDR3s include the opening cysteine and the closing phenylalanine or tryptophan. D genes are given only for firm matches. The size entry is marked missing in some rows and otherwise reads once, few, many or a size class.

V gene: TRBV10-3
clone size: .
D gene: TRBD1
J gene: TRBJ2-2
CDR3 protein: CAIRRDRFANTGELFF
CDR3 DNA: TGTGCCATCAGGAGGGACAGATTCGCGAACACCGGGGAGCTGTTTTTT

V gene: TRBV6-5
clone size: .
D gene: .
J gene: TRBJ2-2
CDR3 protein: CASSYSGTGELFF
CDR3 DNA: TGTGCCAGCAGTTACTCGGGGACCGGGGAGCTGTTTTTT

V gene: TRBV7-9
clone size: .
D gene: .
J gene: TRBJ2-7
CDR3 protein: CAGTSTYEQYF
CDR3 DNA: TGTGCCGGAACCTCTACCTACGAGCAGTACTTC

V gene: TRBV5-4
clone size: .
D gene: .
J gene: TRBJ2-2
CDR3 protein: CASSLETALGGELFF
CDR3 DNA: TGTGCCAGCAGCTTGGAGACGGCTTTGGGCGGGGAGCTGTTTTTT

V gene: TRBV30
clone size: .
D gene: .
J gene: TRBJ1-2
CDR3 protein: CAWRTVYGYTF
CDR3 DNA: TGTGCCTGGAGGACGGTTTATGGCTACACCTTC

V gene: TRBV4-3
clone size: .
D gene: .
J gene: TRBJ2-5
CDR3 protein: CASSLGPRGETQYF
CDR3 DNA: TGCGCCAGCAGCCTTGGGCCGCGGGGCGAGACCCAGTACTTC

V gene: TRBV5-6
clone size: .
D gene: .
J gene: TRBJ1-6
CDR3 protein: CASEDGTRRTLHF
CDR3 DNA: TGTGCCAGCGAGGACGGGACGAGGAGGACCCTCCACTTT

V gene: TRBV28
clone size: .
D gene: TRBD1
J gene: TRBJ2-7
CDR3 protein: CASSRDRGYEQYF
CDR3 DNA: TGTGCCAGCAGCAGGGACAGGGGCTACGAGCAGTACTTC

V gene: TRBV6-1
clone size: .
D gene: .
J gene: TRBJ1-1
CDR3 protein: CASQKNTEAFF
CDR3 DNA: TGTGCCAGCCAAAAGAACACTGAAGCTTTCTTT

V gene: TRBV7-6
clone size: .
D gene: .
J gene: TRBJ2-5
CDR3 protein: CAGGSGGGPQETQYF
CDR3 DNA: TGTGCCGGGGGGTCAGGGGGAGGGCCCCAAGAGACCCAGTACTTC

V gene: TRBV28
clone size: few
D gene: .
J gene: TRBJ1-2
CDR3 protein: CASSLSLPPYNYGYTF
CDR3 DNA: TGTGCCAGCAGTTTATCCCTACCACCTTATAACTATGGCTACACCTTC